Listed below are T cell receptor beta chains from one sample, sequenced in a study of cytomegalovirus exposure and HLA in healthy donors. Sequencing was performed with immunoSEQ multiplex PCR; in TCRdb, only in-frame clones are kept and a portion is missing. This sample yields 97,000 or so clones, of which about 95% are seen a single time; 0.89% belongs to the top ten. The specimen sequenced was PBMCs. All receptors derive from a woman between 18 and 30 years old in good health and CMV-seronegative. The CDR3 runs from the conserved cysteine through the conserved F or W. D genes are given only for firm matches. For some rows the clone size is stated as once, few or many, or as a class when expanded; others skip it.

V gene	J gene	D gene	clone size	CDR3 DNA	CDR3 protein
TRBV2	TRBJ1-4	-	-	TGTGCCAGCAGTGAGCCTGGGGGCGGTGAAAAACTGTTTTTT	CASSEPGGGEKLFF
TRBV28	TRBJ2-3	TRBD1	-	TGTGCCAGCAGTTTGCGAGGACAGGGGTCTACCACAGATACGCAGTATTTT	CASSLRGQGSTTDTQYF
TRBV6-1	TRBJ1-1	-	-	TGTGCCAGCAGTGGGCAGACAGCGAGTGTCACTGAAGCTTTCTTT	CASSGQTASVTEAFF
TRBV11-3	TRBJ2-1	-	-	TGTGCCAGCAGCCCGCCAGGGGATGAGCAGTTCTTC	CASSPPGDEQFF
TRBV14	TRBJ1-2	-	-	TGTGCCAGCAGCCAAGAGAAGGAGGTCTTACCCTCAGCTAACTATGGCTACACCTTC	CASSQEKEVLPSANYGYTF
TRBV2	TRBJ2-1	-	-	TGTGCCACCGTCCTCGGGGATGAGCAGTTCTTC	CATVLGDEQFF
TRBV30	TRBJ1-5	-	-	TGTGCCTGCGGGGTTTATAGCAATCAGCCCCAGCATTTT	CACGVYSNQPQHF
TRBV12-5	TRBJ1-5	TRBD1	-	TGTGCTAGTGGTTTCCGACCCGGGACAGCGGTCGGGGTGCCCCAGCATTTT	CASGFRPGTAVGVPQHF
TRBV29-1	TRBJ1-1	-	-	TGCAGCGTTGAACGGGAAACTCGAACTGAAGCTTTCTTT	CSVERETRTEAFF
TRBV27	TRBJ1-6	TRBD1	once	TGTGCCAGCAGTTTATCGTCTAACAGGGGGCCCTATAATTCACCCCTCCACTTT	CASSLSSNRGPYNSPLHF